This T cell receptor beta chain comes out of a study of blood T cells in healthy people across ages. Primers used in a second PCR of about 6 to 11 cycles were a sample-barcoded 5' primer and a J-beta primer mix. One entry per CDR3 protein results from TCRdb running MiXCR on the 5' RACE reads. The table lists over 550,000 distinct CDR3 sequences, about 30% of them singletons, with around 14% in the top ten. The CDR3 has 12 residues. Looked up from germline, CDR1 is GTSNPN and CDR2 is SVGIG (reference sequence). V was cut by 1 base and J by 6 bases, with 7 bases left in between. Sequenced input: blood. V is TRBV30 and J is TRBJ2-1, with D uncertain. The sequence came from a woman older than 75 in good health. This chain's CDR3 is CAWSDGRNEQFF. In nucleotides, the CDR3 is TGTGCCTGGAGTGATGGCCGCAATGAGCAGTTCTTC.